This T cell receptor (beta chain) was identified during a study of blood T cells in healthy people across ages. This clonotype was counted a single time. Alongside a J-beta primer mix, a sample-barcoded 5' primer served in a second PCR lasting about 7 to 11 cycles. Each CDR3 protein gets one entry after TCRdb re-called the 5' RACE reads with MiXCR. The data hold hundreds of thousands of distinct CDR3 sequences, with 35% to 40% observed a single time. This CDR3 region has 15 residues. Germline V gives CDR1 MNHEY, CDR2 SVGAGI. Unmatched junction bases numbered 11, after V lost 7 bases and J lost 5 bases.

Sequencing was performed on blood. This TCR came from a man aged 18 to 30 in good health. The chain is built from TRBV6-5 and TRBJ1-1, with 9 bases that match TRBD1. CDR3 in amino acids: CASTLRQGGGTEAFF. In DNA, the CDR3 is TGTGCCAGCACCCTAAGACAGGGGGGAGGAACTGAAGCTTTCTTT.